This entry concerns a single T cell receptor (beta chain). Using immunoSEQ multiplex PCR, the repertoire was profiled, and TCRdb retains in-frame clones only, with some absent. This table has a few hundred thousand clones, almost 90% appearing once. The sample is drawn from a study of blood T cell repertoires in COVID-19. The CDR3 extends over 13 amino acids. V was clipped by 6 bases and J by 1 base, with 12 bases between them. CDR1 is SQVTM and CDR2 is ANQGSEA in the germline V gene. The sequenced material came from peripheral blood. The receptor comes from a man older than 75 with acute or convalescent COVID-19. The gene calls are TRBV29-1 and TRBJ1-1; D is perhaps TRBD1 (5 bases). The DNA of the CDR3 is TGCAGCGTGGGGGACTCCTGGAACACTGAAGCTTTCTTT. Its protein product is CSVGDSWNTEAFF.